The entry that follows covers one TCR beta chain sequence. The table lists this clone with a few counts. No antigen is known for it. Base quality data are lacking; no much larger clone is found one base away. The cohort was made up of 500 to 800 healthy bone marrow donors. Cohort members were all nominally healthy when sampled, although unrecorded immune exposures were likely present. The donor was CMV seronegative and was included in the group of a few hundred seronegative cohort members. Each donor provided a peripheral blood sample, and peripheral blood mononuclear cells were used for TCR beta sequencing. Genomic DNA was extracted from the blood cell samples with the Qiagen DNeasy Blood Extraction Kit. The sample belongs to a study of cytomegalovirus exposure and HLA in healthy donors listed by TCRdb under 2017. Regarding the study in general: In an earlier analysis of 450 to 750 of the donors, approximately 300 Gb of sequence data and 90 million to 120 million unique TCR beta sequences from about 179 million T cells were reported. Besides the first cohort of some 670 subjects, a separate validation cohort made up of 90 to 150 different subjects was used. Genome-wide SNP genotypes for about 65% of the 666 donors were used in a later genetic analysis, which treated that subset as a discovery cohort. To predict cytomegalovirus infection status, the study brought together high-throughput TCR immunosequencing, statistical association of individual TCRs with disease status, and machine learning. Across about 380 genotyped donors of the cohort, an average of roughly 250,000 unique TCR beta nucleotide sequences per donor were sequenced, and roughly a sixth of those sequences were non-productive. Of the 398 genotyped donors, 81% were placed in the genetic ancestry cluster associated with self-reported Caucasian donors. The aim of the study was to test whether cataloging public T cell receptors could identify signatures of past pathogen exposure. An early release that covered 640 HLA-typed donors contained about 290 gigabases of sequencing data and 65 million to 100 million unique TCR sequences. Donor age, sex, ethnicity and CMV serostatus were compiled alongside the repertoire data. A later analysis re-examined previously published TCR beta repertoires from more than 550 donors and added high-resolution HLA genotyping to investigate patterns of TCR occurrence. To decide whether each TCR beta V gene segment behaved as functional or pseudogenic, an earlier analysis of over 500 of the donors relied on high-throughput TCR beta sequencing. A handful of DR-DQ haplotypes were handled as single units for association and clustering because linkage in the cohort was strong. Both class I and class II loci were covered by HLA typing, at four-digit resolution. The study used immunosequencing to profile the T cell repertoires of 666 subjects and linked those repertoires to cytomegalovirus serostatus. All discovery cohort repertoires had been generated using a single sequencing platform. In the later analysis, no new phenotypic data were used to find candidate immune exposures; instead, reliance was placed on TCR beta sequences and their occurrence across donors. The number of typed donors differed by locus: 629-630 for A, B, C, DRB1 and DQB1; 522 for DQA1; roughly 600 for DPA1; and about 470 for DPB1. General study outcomes and caveats: Seventeen rarely observed V segments, including chromosome 9 orphons, were excluded from the earlier analysis of several hundred of the donors because counts were too low. Compared with the roughly 710-donor mean, donors in an Asian-associated ancestry cluster had fewer N-insertions in productive TCRs, according to a later genetic analysis. In a later analysis, HLA-associated TCR beta chains were found to be more clonally expanded and to have lower generation probabilities than equally common non-associated chains. Specific HLA alleles were associated with more than 15,000 TCR beta sequences at a false discovery rate of 0.05 in a later analysis. In vitro tests confirmed that a few of the cytomegalovirus-associated TCR beta chains recognize cytomegalovirus antigens. Linkage disequilibrium might explain the correlated functional status among segregating V segments, but an unknown experimental factor could not be excluded. Across donors, most TCR sequences were observed very rarely, whereas some public TCRs were present in many individuals. Assigning TCR associations to individual alleles was difficult when HLA alleles, especially DR and DQ, strongly co-occurred. In both the original and validation cohorts, the classifier was reported to diagnose cytomegalovirus status with high specificity and sensitivity. In an earlier analysis of 587 of the donors, most TCR beta V segments appeared in productive rearrangements about 87% or about 30% of the time, broadly matching IMGT annotations. Most CMV-associated TCR beta chains appeared to be HLA-restricted in a later analysis, and the HLA associations seemed to be driven largely by CMV exposure. The 87-base-pair reads could not distinguish some IMGT-functional V segments, including TRBV6-2 and TRBV6-3, so those segments were excluded. According to a later analysis, parvovirus B19, influenza, CMV and Epstein-Barr virus appeared linked to several top co-occurrence clusters. In a later analysis, the rate of TCR association differed among HLA loci, with DRB1 alleles having the most associated TCRs and HLA-C alleles having the fewest. The presence/absence analyses assumed that sequencing depth was roughly uniform across donors, and that assumption may not be true. Because some donors lacked HLA typing at each locus, the association tests relied only on the typed subset. A further reported finding was that TCR beta sequences accurately predicted the HLA-A and HLA-B alleles for most subjects in the first cohort. In the study, 150 to 200 TCR beta chains were listed as associated with cytomegalovirus. This cohort had only TCR beta chains sequenced, and the lack of alpha or paired-chain data limited which features could be detected. For the cohort, immune exposure information was limited to CMV serostatus. The sequencing pipeline was judged likely to have produced a cluster of highly shared sequence variants as a technical artifact. A later genetic analysis associated a missense DCLRE1C variant with V-gene and J-gene trimming of TCR beta chains, and an independent cohort replicated the association. It was suggested by the authors that the approach could potentially be generalized to other disease states and immunological phenotypes.

From its cysteine to its phenylalanine, the CDR3 spans 14 amino acids. Only the CDR3 DNA stays, 42 bases, in frame from base 1. V drops 1 base and J drops 4 bases, leaving 10 bases in between. The germline V gene (reference sequence) sets CDR1 to LNHDA and CDR2 to SQIVND. Library construction relied on the immunoSEQ multiplex PCR assay. The multiplex PCR relied on a mix of 60 forward primers for TCR Vbeta segments and 13 reverse primers for TCR Jbeta segments. The CDR3 region of rearranged TCR beta genes was amplified from genomic DNA with a multiplex PCR assay. The amplified TCR beta libraries were sequenced on the Illumina HiSeq System as 87-base-pair reads. The paper's data handling went like this. A later analysis counted around 72 million unique TCR beta chains across the 650 to 800 repertoires, and 9 million to 14 million of these chains were shared by at least two donors. Raw reads were error-corrected and collapsed into unique sequences by a nearest-neighbor algorithm in which closely related sequences were merged to remove PCR and sequencing errors. To assign V, D and J gene segments, CDR3 sequences were aligned to IMGT reference sequences. For a sequence to be retained, a match of at least six nucleotides to both a V gene segment and a J gene segment was required. A rearrangement was called productive if the CDR3 had no stop codons and remained in frame with V and J, and every other rearrangement was called non-productive. CDR3 was defined according to IMGT convention as the region running from the second conserved V-encoded cysteine to the conserved J-encoded phenylalanine. The earlier analysis of some 580 of the donors excluded any sequence lacking an unambiguous match to a single V gene segment. An earlier analysis of over 450 of the donors classified V segments as functional when productive rearrangements were above 56.7% and as segregating when the standard deviation between donors was above 5%. A statistical classification framework was developed to diagnose cytomegalovirus status using the catalog of TCR beta chain sequences. V and J gene assignment, in a later analysis, came from comparing TCR nucleotide sequences with IMGT/GENE-DB human TR gene sequences. A later analysis assigned CDR3 sequences and most-parsimonious VDJ recombination scenarios with the TCRdist pipeline. In a later analysis, each TCR beta chain was defined by its CDR3 amino acid sequence together with its V-gene family, and reads lacking a unique V-gene family were excluded. As a way to deal with suspected cross-contamination and a sequencing artifact, a later analysis dropped 640 or so nucleotide sequences that were highly shared and had low generation probability. In a later analysis, a clonal expansion index was calculated for each public chain from normalized within-repertoire ranks of inferred template counts. A later analysis computed generation probabilities with a VDJ recombination model fitted to out-of-frame rearrangements, and checked the results against IGoR. A later analysis scored TCR-TCR, TCR-HLA and TCR-CMV co-occurrence with hypergeometric tests, applying a repertoire-size bias correction to TCR pairs. To estimate false discovery rates, a later analysis permuted the HLA or CMV assignments 20 times. A later analysis grouped co-occurring TCRs with DBSCAN, adding TCRdist sequence similarity when clustering within HLA-allele-positive subsets. Repertoires with fewer than 30,000 or more than 120,000 public chains, plus five repertoires with anomalous nucleotide sharing, were excluded from co-occurrence clustering. The clones in this table, taken by TCRdb from immuneACCESS, are in-frame only. Not every clone is retained; where verified, under half of the shortfall comes from an unresolved V gene, and the cause of the rest is unknown. The DNA gave D and trimming, while V, J and clone size come from that table. For this sample there are roughly 100,000 clones; around 75% appear just once. The ten largest clones take up about 2.2% of the sample.

Source material: PBMCs. The receptor comes from a man aged 25-40 years in good health and CMV-seronegative. The chain couples TRBV19 to TRBJ1-1; the D gene identity is not certain. The CDR3 loop reads CASSIGGSGTEAFF. The nucleotides are TGTGCCAGTAGTATAGGAGGCTCGGGCACTGAAGCTTTCTTT.